These 17 T cell receptor beta chains were sequenced from one sample in a study of T cell responses to AZD1222 COVID-19 vaccine. Generated by immunoSEQ multiplex PCR, the TCRdb table keeps only in-frame clones and is missing some. The sample lists about 15,000 clones; about 87% were seen once. Sequenced here: peripheral blood, sampled 28 days after the second AZD1222 dose. The origin of the receptors is an adult who received the AZD1222 COVID-19 vaccine.

The chain employs TRBV10-3 and TRBJ1-1, with D uncertain. CDR1 and CDR2 from the germline V gene are ENHRY and SYGVKD. V was trimmed by 7 bases and J by 5 bases, leaving 17 bases between them. The CDR3 covers 14 residues. The CDR3 spells CAIKDPGWETEAFF. DNA of the CDR3: TGTGCCATCAAAGACCCGGGGTGGGAAACTGAAGCTTTCTTT.

This rearrangement joins TRBV19 to TRBJ2-1; 9 bases agree with TRBD2. The CDR3 length is 18 residues. Germline V gives CDR1 LNHDA, CDR2 SQIVND (reference sequence). Trimming removed 5 bases from V and 7 bases from J; junction bases left unmatched: 18. CDR3 sequence: CASSSLDPAGGPGNEQFF. Written as DNA, the CDR3 is TGTGCCAGTAGTTCCCTTGACCCCGCGGGAGGGCCGGGAAATGAGCAGTTCTTC.

The chain uses TRBV5-4 and TRBJ2-7; perhaps TRBD2 as D (5 bases). Germline CDR1 SGHNT, CDR2 YYREEE (reference sequence). The CDR3 covers 14 residues. V gave up 4 bases and J gave up 5 bases, with 16 bases separating them. Here the CDR3 reads CASSPGGWANEQYF. DNA of the CDR3: TGTGCCAGCAGCCCCGGCGGGTGGGCCAACGAGCAGTACTTC.

This chain joins TRBV3-1 (or the pseudogene TRBV3-2) and TRBJ1-2; maybe TRBD1 (6 bases). Germline-derived CDR1 and CDR2 are LGHDT and YNNKEL (reference sequence). The CDR3 length is 14 residues. V was cut by 2 bases and J by 6 bases, with 13 bases left in between. This CDR3 is CASSQIRGSDGYTF. CDR3 DNA: TGTGCCAGCAGCCAAATCAGGGGATCGGATGGCTACACCTTC.

The chain links TRBV15 to TRBJ1-4; D unresolved. CDR3 size: 14 residues. Trimming removed 3 bases from V and 7 bases from J, with 12 bases in between. Germline CDR1 and CDR2: LNHNV and YYDKDF (reference sequence). The CDR3 reads CATSSSWGGEKLFF. As DNA, the CDR3 is TGTGCCACCAGCAGTTCTTGGGGAGGTGAAAAACTGTTTTTT.

This clone was recorded only once. This chain joins TRBV2 and TRBJ2-3, with 14 bases matching TRBD2. J gave up 4 bases and V 6 bases, and 0 bases lay outside the gene matches. Germline V lookup: CDR1 SNHLY, CDR2 FYNNEI. CDR3 length: 14 amino acids. The CDR3 DNA reads TGTGCCAGCAGGGGACTAGCGGGGGCAGATACGCAGTATTTT. Translated: CASRGLAGADTQYF.

V gene TRBV7-6 combines with J gene TRBJ2-7, with 9 bases lining up with TRBD1. The V segment lost 1 base and the J segment 3 bases; nucleotides outside the gene matches: 7. This CDR3 contains 16 residues. Germline CDR1 reads SGHVS; CDR2 reads FNYEAQ. The chain's CDR3 is CASSLGAGTGNYEQYF. The DNA of the CDR3 is TGTGCCAGCAGCTTAGGGGCCGGGACAGGGAACTACGAGCAGTACTTC.

Notes on this clone: At one of its ends the junction is not consistent with the germline gene, which may arise from a read error. The rearrangement joins TRBV6-1 to TRBJ2-6; TRBD2 aligns across 15 bases. The CDR3 has 21 residues. The germline gives CDR1 MNHNS, CDR2 SASEGT. The CDR3 here is CASSEGTSGRPGSSGANVLTF. The CDR3 DNA is TGTGCCAGCAGCGAAGGGACTAGCGGGAGGCCGGGAAGCTCTGGGGCCAACGTCCTGACTTTC.

The CDR3 DNA sequence: TGTGCCAGCTCACCACCTTACAATACAGATACGCAGTATTTT. Translated, it gives CASSPPYNTDTQYF. The chain recombines TRBV18 with TRBJ2-3; D not certain. The CDR3 contains 14 residues. Germline CDR1 is KGHSH and CDR2 is LQKENI. Trimming took off 0 bases at V and 3 bases at J, with 7 bases between the two ends.

The rearrangement joins TRBV7-3 to TRBJ2-2, with D possibly called TRBD1 or TRBD2 (5 bases each). The V end lost 4 bases, the J end lost 6 bases, and 21 bases lay between the germline ends. The CDR3 covers 17 residues. Germline-derived CDR1 and CDR2 are SGHTA and FQGTGA. The CDR3 loop is CASSSQSPGPRAGELFF. CDR3 bases: TGTGCCAGCAGCTCGCAGTCCCCGGGACCCAGGGCCGGGGAGCTGTTTTTT.

This chain connects TRBV5-1 to TRBJ1-3; 9 nucleotides match TRBD1. The V and J ends lost 4 bases and 4 bases, in that order; junction bases with no gene match: 12. This CDR3 is built from 17 residues. CDR1 is SGHRS, CDR2 YFSETQ, per germline. CDR3 sequence reads: CASSPTPRTGVGNTIYF. The CDR3, as DNA: TGCGCCAGCAGCCCTACCCCTAGGACAGGGGTAGGAAACACCATATATTTT.

This chain links TRBV7-8 with TRBJ2-5, with D uncertain. The CDR3 covers 14 residues. Trimming took off 1 base at V and 5 bases at J, with 11 bases between the two ends. The germline V gene encodes CDR1 SGHVS and CDR2 FQNEAQ. CDR3: CASSLVVYGETQYF. DNA of the CDR3: TGTGCCAGCAGCTTAGTCGTGTACGGGGAGACCCAGTACTTC.

V usage is TRBV28 and J usage is TRBJ1-5; 10 positions agree with TRBD1. V lost 2 bases, J lost 2 bases, and 6 bases stayed unmatched. Germline loops: CDR1 MDHEN, CDR2 SYDVKM. CDR3 size: 17 residues. The CDR3 sequence: CASSLGGQGIGNQPQHF. The CDR3 nucleotides are TGTGCCAGCAGTTTAGGGGGACAGGGGATCGGCAATCAGCCCCAGCATTTT.

The chain has TRBV24-1 and TRBJ2-2; 15 bases fit TRBD2. Germline lookup yields CDR1 KGHDR and CDR2 SFDVKD. This CDR3 has 18 amino acids. V was pared by 4 bases and J by 5 bases, with 7 bases of the junction left unmatched. CDR3 DNA sequence: TGTGCCACCAGTGACCCGGGACTAGCGGGAGGATGGACCGGGGAGCTGTTTTTT. Its protein product is CATSDPGLAGGWTGELFF.

The chain recombines TRBV6-5 with TRBJ1-6, with D uncertain. This CDR3 has 13 amino acids. Germline-derived CDR1 and CDR2 are MNHEY and SVGAGI. V gave up 6 bases and J gave up 7 bases, with 10 bases separating them. The CDR3 bases are TGTGCCAGCAGCCGTAACAAAAATTCACCCCTCCACTTT. It yields the protein CASSRNKNSPLHF.

This rearrangement joins TRBV6-5 to TRBJ1-6; D possibly corresponds to TRBD1 (5 bases). Germline CDR1 and CDR2: MNHEY and SVGAGI. Trimming took 6 bases from V and 5 from J, leaving 8 bases between them. This CDR3 is 13 amino acids long. In DNA form, the CDR3 reads TGTGCCAGCAGGATCAGGGATAATTCACCCCTCCACTTT. It translates to CASRIRDNSPLHF.

The chain couples TRBV11-3 to TRBJ2-3; the match to TRBD2 covers 7 bases. In germline, CDR1 is SGHNT, CDR2 YENEEA. The CDR3 spans 15 residues. V lost 5 bases, J lost 4 bases, and 9 bases stayed unmatched. This chain's CDR3 is CASSRSGARPDTQYF. DNA for the CDR3: TGTGCCAGCAGCCGGAGCGGGGCCCGACCAGATACGCAGTATTTT.